Listed here are 5 T cell receptor beta chains from one sample, sequenced in a study of blood T cell repertoires in COVID-19. The assay was immunoSEQ multiplex PCR, and TCRdb's table has in-frame clones only and misses some. This repertoire shows roughly 220,000 clones, 86% found once; its top ten account for 2% to 2.5%. The sample consisted of peripheral blood. These receptors were obtained from a man aged 30-40 years who had recovered from COVID-19.

This clone has just one count. This chain uses TRBV11-3 with TRBJ2-2, with D tentatively TRBD1 (6 bases). The germline CDR1 and CDR2 sequences are SGHNT and YENEEA. The CDR3 has 14 residues. Trimming took off 5 bases at V and 7 bases at J, with 14 bases between the two ends. The CDR3: CASSLRTGIGELFF. CDR3 nucleotide sequence: TGTGCCAGCAGCCTACGCACAGGGATCGGGGAGCTGTTTTTT. Filled out from reference TRBV11-3 and TRBJ2-2, the complete variable domain reads EAGVVQSPRYKIIEKKQPVAFWCNPISGHNTLYWYLQNLGQGPELLIRYENEEAVDDSQLPKDRFSAERLKGVDSTLKIQPAELGDSAVYLCASSLRTGIGELFFGEGSRLTVL.

CDR3 bases: TGTGCCAGCAGCCAAAGAGGGGAGACCCAGTACTTC. Its translation is CASSQRGETQYF. This sequence joins TRBV14 and TRBJ2-5, with D possibly TRBD2 on 5 matching bases. Germline CDR1 SGHDN, CDR2 FVKESK. The CDR3 runs to 12 residues. Trimming stripped 2 bases from V and 5 bases from J, with 6 bases between.

The chain carries TRBV9 and TRBJ1-4; D not resolved. The CDR3 loop spans 15 amino acids. Germline values: CDR1 SGDLS, CDR2 YYNGEE. V shed 0 bases and J shed 4 bases, with 10 bases lying between them. The CDR3 DNA sequence: TGTGCCAGCAGCGTAGGGGGAGGGATTAATGAAAAACTGTTTTTT. Encoded protein: CASSVGGGINEKLFF.

The chain employs TRBV11-2 and TRBJ1-5, with 11 bases fitting TRBD1. CDR3 length: 16 residues. Germline CDR1 SGHAT, CDR2 FQNNGV. V dropped 1 base and J dropped 6; count of bases not matched to a gene: 5. The CDR3, as DNA: TGTGCCAGCAGCTTAGTTGAGGGGACAGGGGGTCAGCCCCAGCATTTT. Its translation: CASSLVEGTGGQPQHF.

The J gene is TRBJ1-5, the V gene TRBV5-4, with unresolved D. Germline values: CDR1 SGHNT, CDR2 YYREEE (reference sequence). Trimming left V 8 bases short and J 2 bases short, with 17 bases between. This CDR3 has 15 residues. The DNA of the CDR3 is TGTGCCAGATTTTCTCCCCGACTCGGCAATCAGCCCCAGCATTTT. Translated: CARFSPRLGNQPQHF.